The source of this T cell receptor beta chain is a study of T-cell memory formation after mild COVID-19. Each CDR3 protein gets one entry after TCRdb re-called the 5' RACE reads with MiXCR. The table includes roughly 200,000 distinct CDR3 sequences, 20% to 25% detected once. Per germline, CDR1 SNHLY and CDR2 FYNNEI. The ends lost 2 bases at V and 0 bases at J; junction bases unmatched: 9. The length of the CDR3 is 17 residues. V and J are TRBV2 and TRBJ2-7; 8 nucleotides align to TRBD1. Material for sequencing was PBMCs or a T cell subset sorted from them (not recorded which). This TCR was recovered from an adult woman who had mild COVID-19 (a few samples of this study predate the infection). Cell type and time point are not known. Here the CDR3 DNA reads TGTGCCAGCAGTGAACTACCGCGGGACAGGAGCTCCTACGAGCAGTACTTC. This codes for CASSELPRDRSSYEQYF.